These T cell receptor beta chains were read from a single sample in a study of OX40 agonist ivuxolimab in advanced cancers. TCRdb's copy holds only in-frame clones and misses some; the assay was immunoSEQ multiplex PCR. The repertoire holds about 70,000 clones, with around 85% as singletons. Here the sequenced sample was CD4+ or CD8+ T cells sorted from blood, taken in a trial of the OX40 agonist ivuxolimab. These receptor sequences come from an adult with an advanced solid tumor such as melanoma, head and neck, liver or kidney cancer. Each CDR3 is given without its conserved first and last residue.

V | CDR3
TRBV6-4 | ASSDAGGGDRGKMNTEAF
TRBV18 | ASSPLNTEAF
TRBV4-1 | ASRWTGPNDYNSPLH
TRBV5-1 | ASSLDSGFGTDTQY
TRBV4-2 | ASSSRGGGLAF
TRBV6-1 | ASSEAFGDRVYNEQF
TRBV5-4 | ASSSRGGTDTQY
TRBV7-2 | ASSLGFGNGYT
TRBV6-5 | ASSYGLNNEQF
TRBV10-3 | AISDGSSEQY
TRBV28 | ASSSPSSGGNEQF
TRBV4-3 | ASSQDLHTSSPLH
TRBV27 | ASSLSRANQPQH
TRBV2 | ASSEQGLRNQPQH
TRBV4-2 | ASSQDTSGRSDTQY
TRBV7-2 | ASSLATGTNQPQH
TRBV6-4 | ASSAGGDTDTQY
TRBV9 | ASQKTTNEKLF
TRBV25-1 | ASSGQRGLTVSELF
TRBV5-6 | ASSSPGGTEAF
TRBV29-1 | SVESLSYGYT
TRBV6-5 | ASSYGTPPGDTQY
TRBV6-5 | ASSYDTGREYGYT
TRBV7-2 | ASSLVPTDYEQY
TRBV6-4 | ASSGQGRTEAF
TRBV4-3 | ASSQGGTGKIGYT
TRBV7-8 | ASSGGQGANQPQH
TRBV7-2 | ASSLFQTYEQY
TRBV5-4 | ASSLEGLRPYTYEQY
TRBV10-3 | ARRAGNSPLH
TRBV6-5 | ASTLEGRGELF
TRBV7-2 | ASSPRVGNEQY
TRBV10-1 | ASSDPVSGNTIY
TRBV9 | ASSAGQGYEKLF
TRBV6-8 | ASSYSAWTAQGEQY
TRBV10-2 | ASRGPWPPLH
TRBV18 | ASSPGDTMNTEAF
TRBV2 | ASRGSRGGETQY
TRBV7-9 | ASSKGSGTGAYEQY
TRBV11-1 | ASSLATGPRYGYT
TRBV7-2 | ASSLGGLAGVKDTQY
TRBV28 | ASSRTGGPSGYT
TRBV27 | ASTIRAATSDFQETQY
TRBV19 | ASRAGQGGEKLF
TRBV7-9 | ASSLSPSGGDQGGAF
TRBV7-9 | ASTPVGGDYGYT
TRBV7-3 | ASSLNTASTGELF
TRBV7-9 | ASSSRGGGLAF
TRBV7-3 | ASSRGAGTSGDNEQF
TRBV6-1 | ASSETPEAVGGYT
TRBV7-9 | ASSLAGEYNEQF